This T cell receptor (beta chain) was profiled in a study of beta chain features in type 1 diabetes. On the study more broadly: Patients shared similar age, gender and cell yields with healthy donors. Whole-study results and caveats: In all four CD4+ subsets, TCRB CDR3 length was significantly, moderately reduced in type 1 diabetes. VDJ junctions from patients with type 1 diabetes contained fewer insertions and more deletions. A definitive answer on HLA type influencing TCRB rearrangement was not reached here. Over-representation of high TCR-expressing cells was a possible consequence of cDNA sequencing.

A few counts support this clone. As yet, its antigen is unknown. Expressed TCRB transcripts were sequenced, since all the RNA that had been isolated was reverse transcribed. The table came from immunoSEQ multiplex PCR; TCRdb's copy has only in-frame clones and leaves some out. In the table there are hundreds of thousands of clones, 13% of which are singletons. There are 17 residues in the CDR3. Germline assignment: CDR1 MNHEY and CDR2 SMNVEV (reference sequence). The V end was cut by 2 bases, the J end by 2 bases, with 13 bases between. The J gene is TRBJ2-6, the V gene TRBV27, with D perhaps being TRBD1 or TRBD2 (5 bases each). Source material: naive CD4+ T cells from blood. This clonotype originated in a young man with type 1 diabetes. The CDR3 is CASSLKVGVAGANVLTF. The CDR3 DNA reads TGTGCCAGCAGTTTAAAGGTGGGGGTTGCTGGGGCCAACGTCCTGACTTTC.